These T cell receptor beta chains were read from a single sample in a study of OX40 agonist ivuxolimab in advanced cancers. Assay: immunoSEQ multiplex PCR; the TCRdb copy retains only in-frame clones and omits some. The repertoire holds tens of thousands of clones, 75% to 90% seen once, with approximately 0.51% in the top ten. Specimen: CD4+ or CD8+ T cells sorted from blood, collected in a trial of the OX40 agonist ivuxolimab. These receptors were collected from an adult with an advanced solid tumor such as melanoma, head and neck, liver or kidney cancer. Both conserved end residues are part of each CDR3. Each record gives: J gene, clone size, D gene, V gene, CDR3 DNA, CDR3 protein. The D gene is left open where the match is weak. Where a row states a size, it is once, few, many or the class of an expanded clone; other rows omit it.

j_gene: TRBJ2-2; abundance: -; d_gene: -; v_gene: TRBV7-2; CDR3nt: TGTGCCAGCAGCTTACTCGGGGGCACCGGGGAGCTGTTTTTT; CDR3aa: CASSLLGGTGELFF
j_gene: TRBJ2-7; abundance: -; d_gene: -; v_gene: TRBV2; CDR3nt: TGTGCCAGCAGTGAAGGTATCTCAGGGAATCTATACGAGCAGTACTTC; CDR3aa: CASSEGISGNLYEQYF
j_gene: TRBJ1-6; abundance: -; d_gene: TRBD1; v_gene: TRBV6-5; CDR3nt: TGTGCCACCGGGACAGGGGGCATTGTACGTTCACCCCTCCACTTT; CDR3aa: CATGTGGIVRSPLHF
j_gene: TRBJ1-1; abundance: -; d_gene: -; v_gene: TRBV5-4; CDR3nt: TGTGCCAGCAGCTTGGTAAAGGAGAACACTGAAGCTTTCTTT; CDR3aa: CASSLVKENTEAFF
j_gene: TRBJ2-7; abundance: -; d_gene: -; v_gene: TRBV6-5; CDR3nt: TGTGCCAGCTCCTCGTCGATAGGCCGGGAGCAGTACTTC; CDR3aa: CASSSSIGREQYF
j_gene: TRBJ2-7; abundance: -; d_gene: -; v_gene: TRBV5-5; CDR3nt: TGTGCCAGCCGATCGATGGGGAGCTCCTACGAGCAGTACTTC; CDR3aa: CASRSMGSSYEQYF
j_gene: TRBJ2-7; abundance: -; d_gene: -; v_gene: TRBV5-8; CDR3nt: TGTGCCAGCAGCCCGAGATCGGGGTTTGGGTACGAGCAGTACTTC; CDR3aa: CASSPRSGFGYEQYF
j_gene: TRBJ2-7; abundance: -; d_gene: -; v_gene: TRBV6-6; CDR3nt: TGTGCCAGCAGTTACAGGGCATCATCCTACGAGCAGTACTTC; CDR3aa: CASSYRASSYEQYF
j_gene: TRBJ1-3; abundance: -; d_gene: -; v_gene: TRBV5-1; CDR3nt: TGCGCCAGCAGCCAGAGCGGGACCAACTCTGGAAACACCATATATTTT; CDR3aa: CASSQSGTNSGNTIYF
j_gene: TRBJ2-7; abundance: -; d_gene: TRBD1; v_gene: TRBV19; CDR3nt: TGTGCCAGTAGTACCCGTCGGGACAGGGCCGACGAGCAGTACTTC; CDR3aa: CASSTRRDRADEQYF
j_gene: TRBJ1-1; abundance: -; d_gene: -; v_gene: TRBV7-2; CDR3nt: TGTGCCAGCAGCTTAGCGGTGGGGATGAACACTGAAGCTTTCTTT; CDR3aa: CASSLAVGMNTEAFF
j_gene: TRBJ2-1; abundance: -; d_gene: -; v_gene: TRBV23-1; CDR3nt: TGCGCCAGCAGTCAATTTGGGACGGCGGTCAATGAGCAGTTCTTC; CDR3aa: CASSQFGTAVNEQFF
j_gene: TRBJ2-1; abundance: -; d_gene: -; v_gene: TRBV7-3; CDR3nt: TGTGCCAGCAGCCTCCTAGCGTCCTACAATGAGCAGTTCTTC; CDR3aa: CASSLLASYNEQFF
j_gene: TRBJ2-1; abundance: -; d_gene: TRBD2; v_gene: TRBV7-9; CDR3nt: TGTGCCAGCAGCCGGCTGGGACTAGCGGGCAATGAGCAGTTCTTC; CDR3aa: CASSRLGLAGNEQFF
j_gene: TRBJ2-1; abundance: -; d_gene: TRBD1; v_gene: TRBV11-3; CDR3nt: TGTGCCAGCAGCTACAGGGGTGGAAATGAGCAGTTCTTC; CDR3aa: CASSYRGGNEQFF
j_gene: TRBJ1-6; abundance: -; d_gene: -; v_gene: TRBV28; CDR3nt: TGTGCCACGTCACCAATTTCGCCCCTCCACTTT; CDR3aa: CATSPISPLHF
j_gene: TRBJ2-3; abundance: -; d_gene: TRBD1; v_gene: TRBV5-1; CDR3nt: TGCGCCAGCAGCTTGGGGCAGGGGGCCACAGATACGCAGTATTTT; CDR3aa: CASSLGQGATDTQYF
j_gene: TRBJ2-3; abundance: -; d_gene: TRBD1; v_gene: TRBV5-1; CDR3nt: TGCGCCAGCAGCTCGGGACAGCCCTCCGGGGATACGCAGTATTTT; CDR3aa: CASSSGQPSGDTQYF
j_gene: TRBJ2-5; abundance: -; d_gene: -; v_gene: TRBV11-3; CDR3nt: TGTGCCAGCGGGGCGGGACAGAAAGAGACCCAGTACTTC; CDR3aa: CASGAGQKETQYF
j_gene: TRBJ1-1; abundance: -; d_gene: TRBD1; v_gene: TRBV5-1; CDR3nt: TGCGCCAGCAGCTTCCCCTATAGTGCAGGGGGCTACACTGAAGCTTTCTTT; CDR3aa: CASSFPYSAGGYTEAFF
j_gene: TRBJ1-1; abundance: -; d_gene: -; v_gene: TRBV6-1; CDR3nt: TGTGCCAGCAGTGAACTGGTAGGGACTGAAGCTTTCTTT; CDR3aa: CASSELVGTEAFF
j_gene: TRBJ1-1; abundance: -; d_gene: -; v_gene: TRBV7-8; CDR3nt: TGTGCCAGCAGCTCCCGGGGTCTTGGCACTGAAGCTTTCTTT; CDR3aa: CASSSRGLGTEAFF
j_gene: TRBJ1-1; abundance: -; d_gene: -; v_gene: TRBV18; CDR3nt: TGTGCCAGCTCACCACCGGGGGCGGGGAACACTGAAGCTTTCTTT; CDR3aa: CASSPPGAGNTEAFF
j_gene: TRBJ2-1; abundance: -; d_gene: TRBD1; v_gene: TRBV9; CDR3nt: TGTGCCAGCAGCGTGAGGGGGACAGGGACGGATGAGCAGTTCTTC; CDR3aa: CASSVRGTGTDEQFF
j_gene: TRBJ2-2; abundance: once; d_gene: -; v_gene: TRBV5-1; CDR3nt: TGCGCCAGCAGCCCCCGAGGGGACACCGGGGAGCTGTTTTTT; CDR3aa: CASSPRGDTGELFF
j_gene: TRBJ1-1; abundance: few; d_gene: TRBD1; v_gene: TRBV9; CDR3nt: TGTGCCAGCAGCGGGACAGGGTTGAACACTGAAGCTTTCTTT; CDR3aa: CASSGTGLNTEAFF
j_gene: TRBJ1-1; abundance: -; d_gene: TRBD1; v_gene: TRBV5-1; CDR3nt: TGCGCCAGCAGCTTGTGGGGCGGGACAGGGATCACTGAAGCTTTCTTT; CDR3aa: CASSLWGGTGITEAFF
j_gene: TRBJ1-5; abundance: -; d_gene: -; v_gene: TRBV28; CDR3nt: TGTGCCAGCAGCTTGGAAAACAGCTATCAGCCCCAGCATTTT; CDR3aa: CASSLENSYQPQHF
j_gene: TRBJ2-5; abundance: -; d_gene: -; v_gene: TRBV18; CDR3nt: TGTGCCAGCTCACCGAACCAAGAGACCCAGTACTTC; CDR3aa: CASSPNQETQYF
j_gene: TRBJ2-1; abundance: -; d_gene: -; v_gene: TRBV5-1; CDR3nt: TGCGCCAGCAGCTTGGGAAACACAGTTGGGGATGAGCAGTTCTTC; CDR3aa: CASSLGNTVGDEQFF
j_gene: TRBJ1-3; abundance: -; d_gene: TRBD1; v_gene: TRBV18; CDR3nt: TGTGCCAGCTCGGGGAATGGACAGGATTACTCTGGAAACACCATATATTTT; CDR3aa: CASSGNGQDYSGNTIYF
j_gene: TRBJ2-5; abundance: -; d_gene: -; v_gene: TRBV27; CDR3nt: TGTGCCAGCAGGGGGACGGTAGAAGAGACCCAGTACTTC; CDR3aa: CASRGTVEETQYF
j_gene: TRBJ2-3; abundance: -; d_gene: -; v_gene: TRBV6-4; CDR3nt: TGTGCCAGCAGTGAGGGACCCTTCACAGATACGCAGTATTTT; CDR3aa: CASSEGPFTDTQYF
j_gene: TRBJ1-1; abundance: -; d_gene: -; v_gene: TRBV18; CDR3nt: TGTGCCAGCTCACCCGCGTCGGGGGTGAACACTGAAGCTTTCTTT; CDR3aa: CASSPASGVNTEAFF
j_gene: TRBJ1-1; abundance: -; d_gene: TRBD1; v_gene: TRBV5-4; CDR3nt: TGTGCCAGCAGCGTGACAGGGGGATACAGTGAAGCTTTCTTT; CDR3aa: CASSVTGGYSEAFF
j_gene: TRBJ2-3; abundance: -; d_gene: TRBD1; v_gene: TRBV19; CDR3nt: TGTGCCAGTAGTATATCGACCGGGACAGGGACAAGCACAGATACGCAGTATTTT; CDR3aa: CASSISTGTGTSTDTQYF
j_gene: TRBJ2-2; abundance: -; d_gene: -; v_gene: TRBV7-3; CDR3nt: TGTGCCAGCAGCTTATTTTCGGGGACCGAGGAGCTGTTTTTT; CDR3aa: CASSLFSGTEELFF
j_gene: TRBJ1-2; abundance: few; d_gene: -; v_gene: TRBV10-3; CDR3nt: TGTGCCATCAGTGAGTCAAGTTACCGAGCTTCCCCCTATGGCTACACCTTC; CDR3aa: CAISESSYRASPYGYTF
j_gene: TRBJ1-2; abundance: -; d_gene: -; v_gene: TRBV19; CDR3nt: TGTGCCAGTAGTATAGGAGAAATGCGGGGCTACACCTTC; CDR3aa: CASSIGEMRGYTF
j_gene: TRBJ1-6; abundance: -; d_gene: -; v_gene: TRBV5-6; CDR3nt: TGTGCCAGCAGCTTGGGCTCTAATAATTCACCCCTCCACTTT; CDR3aa: CASSLGSNNSPLHF
j_gene: TRBJ2-3; abundance: -; d_gene: -; v_gene: TRBV5-4; CDR3nt: TGTGCCGGAACGGGATCGGGTACGCAGTATTTT; CDR3aa: CAGTGSGTQYF
j_gene: TRBJ1-2; abundance: -; d_gene: -; v_gene: TRBV11-2; CDR3nt: TGTGCCAGCAGCCCCCCAAATGGACGGAAAGGCTATGGCTACACCTTC; CDR3aa: CASSPPNGRKGYGYTF
j_gene: TRBJ2-3; abundance: -; d_gene: -; v_gene: TRBV6-5; CDR3nt: TGTGCCAGCAGTTACCCTACACGGGATACGCAGTATTTT; CDR3aa: CASSYPTRDTQYF
j_gene: TRBJ1-1; abundance: -; d_gene: -; v_gene: TRBV7-6; CDR3nt: TGTGCCAGCAGCCTCCACCAGAACACTGAAGCTTTCTTT; CDR3aa: CASSLHQNTEAFF
j_gene: TRBJ1-1; abundance: -; d_gene: -; v_gene: TRBV7-9; CDR3nt: TGTGCCAGCAGCGACTACCGGGGGAACACTGAAGCTTTCTTT; CDR3aa: CASSDYRGNTEAFF
j_gene: TRBJ2-7; abundance: -; d_gene: -; v_gene: TRBV7-9; CDR3nt: TGTGCCAGCTCAGGCCTTAACGGCTACGAGCAGTACTTC; CDR3aa: CASSGLNGYEQYF
j_gene: TRBJ1-3; abundance: -; d_gene: -; v_gene: TRBV9; CDR3nt: TGTGCCAGCAGCGTCGGGGACTCTGGAAACACCATATATTTT; CDR3aa: CASSVGDSGNTIYF
j_gene: TRBJ2-5; abundance: -; d_gene: -; v_gene: TRBV7-2; CDR3nt: TGTGCCAGCAGCTTATGGGGCAGACCTCAAGAGACCCAGTACTTC; CDR3aa: CASSLWGRPQETQYF
j_gene: TRBJ2-3; abundance: -; d_gene: -; v_gene: TRBV2; CDR3nt: TGTGCCAGCAGTGGATCTCACAAGGGCACAGATACGCAGTATTTT; CDR3aa: CASSGSHKGTDTQYF
j_gene: TRBJ1-4; abundance: once; d_gene: TRBD1; v_gene: TRBV9; CDR3nt: TGTGCCAGCAGCAAATCCGGGACAGTGGGGGAAAAACTGTTTTTT; CDR3aa: CASSKSGTVGEKLFF
j_gene: TRBJ2-2; abundance: -; d_gene: -; v_gene: TRBV15; CDR3nt: TGTGCCACCAGCCCCCAGACAGCTAACACCGGGGAGCTGTTTTTT; CDR3aa: CATSPQTANTGELFF
j_gene: TRBJ2-4; abundance: -; d_gene: -; v_gene: TRBV5-4; CDR3nt: TGTGCCAGCAGCCGGGGACATACCGGAGAAAACATTCAGTACTTC; CDR3aa: CASSRGHTGENIQYF
j_gene: TRBJ2-5; abundance: -; d_gene: -; v_gene: TRBV19; CDR3nt: TGTGCCAGTAGTCCACAAAAGGGCCCCCAAGAGACCCAGTACTTC; CDR3aa: CASSPQKGPQETQYF
j_gene: TRBJ2-1; abundance: -; d_gene: -; v_gene: TRBV7-6; CDR3nt: TGTGCCAGCAGCTTAGCCCAGGGACGCCTGATCGATGAGCAGTTCTTC; CDR3aa: CASSLAQGRLIDEQFF
j_gene: TRBJ2-7; abundance: -; d_gene: TRBD1; v_gene: TRBV5-1; CDR3nt: TGCGCCAGCAACTACGGACCGGGACAGAACTACGAGCAGTACTTC; CDR3aa: CASNYGPGQNYEQYF
j_gene: TRBJ1-2; abundance: -; d_gene: -; v_gene: TRBV27; CDR3nt: TGTGCCAGCAGTTTATCGGGTCTTAGGCAGGACTATGGCTACACCTTC; CDR3aa: CASSLSGLRQDYGYTF
j_gene: TRBJ1-1; abundance: -; d_gene: TRBD1; v_gene: TRBV6-1; CDR3nt: TGTGCCAGTGACAGGGGTTGGAGCACTGAAGCTTTCTTT; CDR3aa: CASDRGWSTEAFF
j_gene: TRBJ2-7; abundance: -; d_gene: -; v_gene: TRBV7-9; CDR3nt: TGTGCCAGCAGCTTAGTGGGGGGCGTCAACGAGCAGTACTTC; CDR3aa: CASSLVGGVNEQYF
j_gene: TRBJ2-5; abundance: -; d_gene: -; v_gene: TRBV7-7; CDR3nt: TGTGCTAGCAGCTTAGCGGCAGGGGCGGAGACCCAGTACTTC; CDR3aa: CASSLAAGAETQYF